The 10 T cell receptor beta chains reported below all come from one sample, sequenced in a study of blood T cells in healthy people across ages. Together with a sample-barcoded 5' primer, a J-beta primer mix was included in a second PCR lasting roughly 6 to 12 cycles. TCRdb fed the 5' RACE reads into MiXCR, producing one record per CDR3 protein. The sample contains about 1.4 million distinct CDR3 sequences, 55% to 75% of which appear only once. The sequenced sample consisted of blood. The source of these receptors is a man aged 18 to 30 in good health.

This chain joins TRBV20-1 and TRBJ2-1; D possibly corresponds to TRBD2 (5 bases). CDR1 and CDR2 from the germline V gene are DFQATT and SNEGSKA (reference sequence). CDR3 length equals 14 residues. With 3 bases removed from V and 7 bases from J, the gap between germline ends came to 16 bases. The DNA for the CDR3 is TGCAGTGCTAGCATCCGGGGTGTTGGGAATGAGCAGTTCTTC. Protein product: CSASIRGVGNEQFF.

This chain uses TRBV24-1 with TRBJ2-3; possibly TRBD2 for D (5 bases). Germline CDR1 and CDR2: KGHDR and SFDVKD. There are 14 residues in the CDR3. V was pared by 5 bases and J by 1 base, with 9 bases between. As DNA, the CDR3 is TGTGCCACCAGTGCCGGGATGGGCACAGATACGCAGTATTTT. Protein: CATSAGMGTDTQYF.

CDR3 amino acids: CSVEVGTGNTEAFF. The CDR3 region has the DNA TGCAGCGTTGAAGTGGGGACGGGAAACACTGAAGCTTTCTTT. The chain carries TRBV29-1 and TRBJ1-1; TRBD1 is a possible D gene (5 bases). CDR1 is SQVTM and CDR2 is ANQGSEA in the germline V gene. The CDR3 totals 14 residues. V lost 1 base, J lost 2 bases, and 11 bases lay in between. Full variable domain (remainder filled in from reference TRBV29-1 and TRBJ1-1): SAVISQKPSRDICQRGTSLTIQCQVDSQVTMMFWYRQQPGQSLTLIATANQGSEATYESGFVIDKFPISRPNLTFSTLTVSNMSPEDSSIYLCSVEVGTGNTEAFFGQGTRLTVV.

As to this clonotype: The junction does not match germline at one end; this may be a read error. This chain uses TRBV7-8 with TRBJ2-5; TRBD2 matches at 10 bases. Germline V gene lookup returns CDR1 SGHVS and CDR2 FQNEAQ. CDR3 length equals 17 residues. DNA for the CDR3: TGTGTCAGCAGCTTGTGGAGAAGCGGGGGGGCGAACAATGAGCAGTACTTC. Encoded protein: CVSSLWRSGGANNEQYF. The variable domain in full, with the rest retrieved from reference TRBV7-8 and TRBJ2-5, is GAGVSQSPRYKVAKRGQDVALRCDPISGHVSLFWYQQALGQGPEFLTYFQNEAQLDKSGLPSDRFFAERPEGSVSTLKIQRTQQEDSAVYLCVSSLWRSGGANNEQYFGPGTRLLVL.

This clonotype was counted between two and nine times. This sequence joins TRBV4-2 and TRBJ2-1, with 13 nucleotides matching TRBD2. CDR3 length: 15 amino acids. V was clipped by 2 bases and J by 10 bases; unmatched bases: 5. CDR1 is LGHNA and CDR2 is YNFKEQ in the germline V gene. CDR3 sequence: CASSQTSGGAWEQFF. The CDR3 DNA sequence: TGTGCCAGCAGCCAAACTAGCGGGGGGGCTTGGGAGCAGTTCTTC.

The chain couples TRBV6-6 to TRBJ2-5; TRBD1 agrees at 8 bases. V was pared by 7 bases and J by 2 bases, with 6 bases of the junction left unmatched. The CDR3 extends over 14 amino acids. Germline V lookup: CDR1 MNHNY, CDR2 SVGAGI (reference sequence). CDR3 region: CASTPRTGQETQYF. The CDR3 nucleotides read TGTGCCAGCACCCCTCGGACAGGGCAAGAGACCCAGTACTTC.

The chain uses TRBV20-1 and TRBJ2-1; tentative D call: TRBD2 (6 bases). Trimming removed 3 bases from V and 4 bases from J, with 22 bases in between. The CDR3 is 17 amino acids. The germline V gene has CDR1 DFQATT and CDR2 SNEGSKA (reference sequence). The CDR3 loop is CSAREVVSSVGYNEQFF. The CDR3 region has the DNA TGCAGTGCTAGGGAAGTGGTTTCTAGCGTTGGGTACAATGAGCAGTTCTTC.

The J gene is TRBJ2-7, the V gene TRBV2; 7 positions agree with TRBD1. The trim removed 3 bases at V and 2 bases at J, leaving 7 bases unmatched. The CDR3 runs to 15 residues. CDR1 is SNHLY, CDR2 FYNNEI, per germline. The CDR3 nucleotides read TGTGCCAGCAGTGACTGGACAGGAAAAGCCTACGAGCAGTACTTC. Its protein product is CASSDWTGKAYEQYF. Together with reference TRBV2 and TRBJ2-7, the CDR3 gives the full variable domain: EPEVTQTPSHQVTQMGQEVILRCVPISNHLYFYWYRQILGQKVEFLVSFYNNEISEKSEIFDDQFSVERPDGSNFTLKIRSTKLEDSAMYFCASSDWTGKAYEQYFGPGTRLTVT.

This clonotype has more than one count but fewer than ten. This sequence joins TRBV5-4 and TRBJ1-1; D gene uncertain. CDR1 is SGHNT, CDR2 YYREEE, per germline (reference sequence). This CDR3 spans 13 amino acids. The ends were cut back, 5 bases at V and 5 bases at J, with 13 bases in the middle. DNA of the CDR3: TGTGCCAGCAGTTTAGCATCTGGAACTGAAGCTTTCTTT. Amino acid sequence: CASSLASGTEAFF.

This clonotype was detected only a few times. The rearrangement links TRBV20-1 to TRBJ1-2, with 9 bases aligning to TRBD1. CDR3 size: 11 residues. Germline CDR1 is DFQATT and CDR2 is SNEGSKA (reference sequence). The CDR3 spells CRGQGTYGYTF. The CDR3 DNA reads TGCAGGGGACAGGGAACCTATGGCTACACCTTC.